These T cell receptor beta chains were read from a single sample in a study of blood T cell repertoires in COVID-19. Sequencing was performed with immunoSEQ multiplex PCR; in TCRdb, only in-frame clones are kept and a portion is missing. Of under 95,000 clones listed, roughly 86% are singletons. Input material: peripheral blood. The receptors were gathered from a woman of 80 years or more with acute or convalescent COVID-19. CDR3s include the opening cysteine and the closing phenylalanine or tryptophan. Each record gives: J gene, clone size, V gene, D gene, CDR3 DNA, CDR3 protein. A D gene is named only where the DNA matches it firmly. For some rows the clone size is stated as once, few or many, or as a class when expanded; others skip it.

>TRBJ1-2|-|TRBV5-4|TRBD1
TGTGCCAGCAGCCCCCTAGGGGGCCCCAACTATGGCTACACCTTC
CASSPLGGPNYGYTF
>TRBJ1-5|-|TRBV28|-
TGTGCCAGCAGTTCCACAGGGCGGCCCCAGCATTTT
CASSSTGRPQHF
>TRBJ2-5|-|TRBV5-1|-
TGCGCCAGCAGCTCCGGACAGTACCAAGAGACCCAGTACTTC
CASSSGQYQETQYF
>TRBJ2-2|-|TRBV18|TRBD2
TGTGCCAGCTCATGGACTAGCGGGAACACCGGGGAGCTGTTTTTT
CASSWTSGNTGELFF
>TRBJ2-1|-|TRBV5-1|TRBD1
TGCGCCAGCAGCTTGGCGGGACAGGGTTTCGATGAGCAGTTCTTC
CASSLAGQGFDEQFF
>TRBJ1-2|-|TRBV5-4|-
TGTGCCAGCAGCTTGGCCGGAGGGACCAACTATGGCTACACCTTC
CASSLAGGTNYGYTF
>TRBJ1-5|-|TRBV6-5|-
TGTGCCAGCAGTCGGAATCAGCCCCAGCATTTT
CASSRNQPQHF
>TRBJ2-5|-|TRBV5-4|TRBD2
TGTGCCAGCAGCCCGTTCGGCAGGGAGGGAGAGACCCAGTACTTC
CASSPFGREGETQYF
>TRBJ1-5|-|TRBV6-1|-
TGTGCCAGCAGCGAATTAGACAGCTCGAGAAATCAGCCCCAGCATTTT
CASSELDSSRNQPQHF
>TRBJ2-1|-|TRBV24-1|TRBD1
TGTGCCACCACTCATGGGGGACAGCAATACAATGAGCAGTTCTTC
CATTHGGQQYNEQFF
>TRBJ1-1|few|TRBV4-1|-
TGCGCCAGCAGCCAAGACGGGGGAGGATGGGACACTGAAGCTTTCTTT
CASSQDGGGWDTEAFF
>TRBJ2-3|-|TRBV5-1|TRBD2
TGCGCCAGCAGCTTGGGGCTCCTAGCGGGGGGTACAGATACGCAGTATTTT
CASSLGLLAGGTDTQYF
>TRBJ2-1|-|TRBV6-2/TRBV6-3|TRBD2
TGTGCCAGCAGCAACGGACTAGTGGGCCATGAGCAGTTCTTC
CASSNGLVGHEQFF
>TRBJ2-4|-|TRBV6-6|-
TGTGCCACCGGTGATTTAGCCAAAAACATTCAGTACTTC
CATGDLAKNIQYF
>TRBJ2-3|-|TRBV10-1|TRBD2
TGCGCCAGCAGTGAGTCTAGCGGGGGGGGGACGGATACGCAGTATTTT
CASSESSGGGTDTQYF
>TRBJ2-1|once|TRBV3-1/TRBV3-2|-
TGTGCCAGCAGCCAAGACCCTTTACGGGTCTACAATGAGCAGTTCTTC
CASSQDPLRVYNEQFF
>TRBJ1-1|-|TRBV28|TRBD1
TGTGCCAGCAGTTGGGAGGGACAGGGGAACACTGAAGCTTTCTTT
CASSWEGQGNTEAFF
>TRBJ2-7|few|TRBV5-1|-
TGCGCCAGCAGCAGGCGGGCCTCAGCAGCGTACGAGCAGTACTTC
CASSRRASAAYEQYF
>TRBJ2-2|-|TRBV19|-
TGTGCCAGTACCATAGCTGCGAACACCGGGGAGCTGTTTTTT
CASTIAANTGELFF
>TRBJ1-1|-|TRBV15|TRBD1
TGTGCCACCAGCGGCGACAGGGGCTACACTGAAGCTTTCTTT
CATSGDRGYTEAFF
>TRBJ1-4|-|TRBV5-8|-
TGTGCCAGCAGCAGATCCGGGACACTGGGTGAAAAACTGTTTTTT
CASSRSGTLGEKLFF
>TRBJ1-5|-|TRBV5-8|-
TGTGCCAGCAGCCTAAGATCCTACGGGCAGCCCCAGCATTTT
CASSLRSYGQPQHF
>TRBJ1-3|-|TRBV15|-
TGTGCCACCAGCCCCGCAGGGAATAGAAACACCATATATTTT
CATSPAGNRNTIYF
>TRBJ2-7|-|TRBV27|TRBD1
TGTGCCAGCAGTCCTGGACAGGCCCACCTAAGGGAGCAGTACTTC
CASSPGQAHLREQYF
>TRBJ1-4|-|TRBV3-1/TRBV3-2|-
TGTGCCAGCAGCCAAATGGCTGGTTGGGGCCCAACCGAAAAACTGTTTTTT
CASSQMAGWGPTEKLFF
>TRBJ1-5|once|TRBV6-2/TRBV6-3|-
TGTGCCAGCAGTTACCTAAGTAGCGGCAATCAGCCCCAGCATTTT
CASSYLSSGNQPQHF
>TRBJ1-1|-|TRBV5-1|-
TGCGCCAGCAGCCCGGAGGTACAGCCGAACACTGAAGCTTTCTTT
CASSPEVQPNTEAFF
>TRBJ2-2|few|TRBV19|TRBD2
TGTGCCAGTAGACCTAGCGGGAGGGGGTTTGTAGGAACAAACACCGGGGAGCTGTTTTTT
CASRPSGRGFVGTNTGELFF
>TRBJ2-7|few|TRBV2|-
TGTGCCAGCCGGACAGTCTCCTACGAGCAGTACTTC
CASRTVSYEQYF
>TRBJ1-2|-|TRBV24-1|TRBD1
TGTGCCACCAGTGATTTTCGACAGGGAAACTATGGCTACACCTTC
CATSDFRQGNYGYTF
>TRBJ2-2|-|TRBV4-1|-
TGCGCCAGCAGCGACGATGTGGCAGGGTACACCGGGGAGCTGTTTTTT
CASSDDVAGYTGELFF
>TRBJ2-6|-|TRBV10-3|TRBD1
TGTGCCATCAGTGAGCGGCCAGGGGGCTCTGGGGCCAACGTCCTGACTTTC
CAISERPGGSGANVLTF
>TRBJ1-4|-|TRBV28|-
TGTGCCAGCAAAACCCTAAATGAAAAACTGTTTTTT
CASKTLNEKLFF
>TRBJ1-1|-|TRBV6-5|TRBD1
TGTGCCAGCAGTCCAGGGGGTGGGGACACTGAAGCTTTCTTT
CASSPGGGDTEAFF
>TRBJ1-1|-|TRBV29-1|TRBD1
TGCAGCGTTGAAGATCAGGGACAGGGGGTAAGGAACACTGAAGCTTTCTTT
CSVEDQGQGVRNTEAFF
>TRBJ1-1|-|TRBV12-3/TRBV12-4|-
TGTGCCAGCAGTCTGACAGATAACACTGAAGCTTTCTTT
CASSLTDNTEAFF
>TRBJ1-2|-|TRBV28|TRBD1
TGTGCCAGCAGGGGGGGACAGGGGGCGGTTGGCTACACCTTC
CASRGGQGAVGYTF
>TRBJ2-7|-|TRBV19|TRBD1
TGTGCCAGTACTCCAACCACAGGGGGCGGGTACGAGCAGTACTTC
CASTPTTGGGYEQYF
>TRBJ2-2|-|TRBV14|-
TGTGCCAGCAGCCAAGACATCGGGCGGGCCGGGGAGCTGTTTTTT
CASSQDIGRAGELFF
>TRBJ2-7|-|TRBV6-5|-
TGTGCCAGCAGCCGCCGACAGTCCTACGAGCAGTACTTC
CASSRRQSYEQYF
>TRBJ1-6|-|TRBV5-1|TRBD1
TGCGCCAGCAGCACGTCGGGACAGACTTTCTATAATTCACCCCTCCACTTT
CASSTSGQTFYNSPLHF